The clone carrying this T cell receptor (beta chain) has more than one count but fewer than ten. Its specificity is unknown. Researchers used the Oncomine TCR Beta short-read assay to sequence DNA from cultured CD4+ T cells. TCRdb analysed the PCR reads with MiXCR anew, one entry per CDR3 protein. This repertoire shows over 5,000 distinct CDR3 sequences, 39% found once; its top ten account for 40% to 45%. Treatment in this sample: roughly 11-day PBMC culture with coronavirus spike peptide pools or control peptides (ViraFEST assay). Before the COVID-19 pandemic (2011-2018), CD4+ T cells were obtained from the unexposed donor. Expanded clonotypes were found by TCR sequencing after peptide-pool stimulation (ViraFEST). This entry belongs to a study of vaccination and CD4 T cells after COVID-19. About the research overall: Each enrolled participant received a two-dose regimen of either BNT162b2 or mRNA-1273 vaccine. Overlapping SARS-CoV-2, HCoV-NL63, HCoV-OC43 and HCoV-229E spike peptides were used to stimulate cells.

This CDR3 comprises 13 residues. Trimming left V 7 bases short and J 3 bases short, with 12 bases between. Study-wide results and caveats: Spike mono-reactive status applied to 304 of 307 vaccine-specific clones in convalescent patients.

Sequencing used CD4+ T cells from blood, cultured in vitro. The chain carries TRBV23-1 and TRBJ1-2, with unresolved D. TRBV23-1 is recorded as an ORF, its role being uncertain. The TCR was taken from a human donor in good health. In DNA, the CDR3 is TGCGCCAGCAAATGGGGAGGAGACTATGGCTACACCTTC. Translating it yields CASKWGGDYGYTF.